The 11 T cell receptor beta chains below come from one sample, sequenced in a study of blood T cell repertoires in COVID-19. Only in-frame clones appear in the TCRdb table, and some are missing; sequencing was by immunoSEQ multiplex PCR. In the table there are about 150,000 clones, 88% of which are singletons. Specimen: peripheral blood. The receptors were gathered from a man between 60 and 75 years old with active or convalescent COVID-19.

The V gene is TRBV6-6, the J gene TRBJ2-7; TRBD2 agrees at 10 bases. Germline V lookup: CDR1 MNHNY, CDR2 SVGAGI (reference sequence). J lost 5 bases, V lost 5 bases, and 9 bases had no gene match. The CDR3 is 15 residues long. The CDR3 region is CASSGALGLADEQYF. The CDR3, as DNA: TGTGCCAGCAGTGGCGCGCTAGGACTAGCGGACGAGCAGTACTTC.

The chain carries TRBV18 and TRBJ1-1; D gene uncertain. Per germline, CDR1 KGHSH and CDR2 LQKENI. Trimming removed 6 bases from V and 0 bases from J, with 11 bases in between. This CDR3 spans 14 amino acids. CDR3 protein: CASSPSYMNTEAFF. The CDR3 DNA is TGTGCCAGCTCCCCGTCTTACATGAACACTGAAGCTTTCTTT.

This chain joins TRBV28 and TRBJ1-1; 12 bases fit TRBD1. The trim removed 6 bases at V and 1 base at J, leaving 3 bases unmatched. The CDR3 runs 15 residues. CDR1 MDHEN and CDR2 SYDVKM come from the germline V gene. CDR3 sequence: CASRGQGAWNTEAFF. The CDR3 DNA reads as TGTGCCAGCAGGGGACAGGGGGCGTGGAACACTGAAGCTTTCTTT. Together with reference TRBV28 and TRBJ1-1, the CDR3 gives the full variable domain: DVKVTQSSRYLVKRTGEKVFLECVQDMDHENMFWYRQDPGLGLRLIYFSYDVKMKEKGDIPEGYSVSREKKERFSLILESASTNQTSMYLCASRGQGAWNTEAFFGQGTRLTVV.

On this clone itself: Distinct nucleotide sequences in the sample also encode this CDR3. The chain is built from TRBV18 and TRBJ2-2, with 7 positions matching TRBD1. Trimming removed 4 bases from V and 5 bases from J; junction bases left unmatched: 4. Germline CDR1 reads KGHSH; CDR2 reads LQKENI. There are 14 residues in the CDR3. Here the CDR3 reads CASSLKQGTGELFF. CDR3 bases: TGTGCCAGCTCACTAAAACAGGGGACCGGGGAGCTGTTTTTT.

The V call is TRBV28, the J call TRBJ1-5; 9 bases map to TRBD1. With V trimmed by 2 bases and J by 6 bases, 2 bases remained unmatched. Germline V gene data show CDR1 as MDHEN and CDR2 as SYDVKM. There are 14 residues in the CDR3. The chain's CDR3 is CASSLTGGRQPQHF. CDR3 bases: TGTGCCAGCAGTTTAACAGGGGGCCGTCAGCCCCAGCATTTT.

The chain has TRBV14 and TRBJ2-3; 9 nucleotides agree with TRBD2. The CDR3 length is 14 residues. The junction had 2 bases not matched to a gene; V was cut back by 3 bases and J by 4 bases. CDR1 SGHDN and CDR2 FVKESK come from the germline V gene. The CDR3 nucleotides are TGTGCCAGCAGCCATTTAGCGGGAGCAGATACGCAGTATTTT. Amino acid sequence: CASSHLAGADTQYF.

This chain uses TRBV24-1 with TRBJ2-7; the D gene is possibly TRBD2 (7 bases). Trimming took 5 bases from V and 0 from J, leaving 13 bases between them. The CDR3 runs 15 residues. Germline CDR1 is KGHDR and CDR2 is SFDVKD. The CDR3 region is CATSGRGASSYEQYF. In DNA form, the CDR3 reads TGTGCCACCAGTGGACGGGGGGCCAGCTCCTACGAGCAGTACTTC.

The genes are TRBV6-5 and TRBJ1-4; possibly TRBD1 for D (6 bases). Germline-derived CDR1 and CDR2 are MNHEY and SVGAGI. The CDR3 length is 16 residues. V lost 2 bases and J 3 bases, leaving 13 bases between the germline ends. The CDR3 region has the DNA TGTGCCAGCAGTTACACAGGGATCGGGTCTAATGAAAAACTGTTTTTT. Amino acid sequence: CASSYTGIGSNEKLFF.

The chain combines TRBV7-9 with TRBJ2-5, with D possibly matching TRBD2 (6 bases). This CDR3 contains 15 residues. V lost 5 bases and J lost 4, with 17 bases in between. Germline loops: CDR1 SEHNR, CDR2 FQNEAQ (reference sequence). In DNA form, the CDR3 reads TGTGCCAGCAGCCCGGTGGAGGGAGTGGGAGAGACCCAGTACTTC. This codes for CASSPVEGVGETQYF. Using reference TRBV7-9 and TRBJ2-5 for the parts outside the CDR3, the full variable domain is DTGVSQNPRHKITKRGQNVTFRCDPISEHNRLYWYRQTLGQGPEFLTYFQNEAQLEKSRLLSDRFSAERPKGSFSTLEIQRTEQGDSAMYLCASSPVEGVGETQYFGPGTRLLVL.

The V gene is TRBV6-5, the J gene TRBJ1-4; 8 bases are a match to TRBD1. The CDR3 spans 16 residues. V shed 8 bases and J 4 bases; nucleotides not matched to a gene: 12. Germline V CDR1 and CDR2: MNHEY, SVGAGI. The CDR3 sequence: CASCSDRGKRNEKLFF. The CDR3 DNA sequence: TGTGCCAGCTGTTCAGACAGGGGTAAACGTAATGAAAAACTGTTTTTT.

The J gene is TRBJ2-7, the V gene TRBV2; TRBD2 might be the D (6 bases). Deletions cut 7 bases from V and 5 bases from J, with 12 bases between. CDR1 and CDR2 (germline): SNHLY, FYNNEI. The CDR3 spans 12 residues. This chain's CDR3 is CASTRGGDEQYF. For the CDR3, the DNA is TGTGCCAGCACCCGGGGCGGGGACGAGCAGTACTTC.